This T cell receptor (beta chain) was recorded in a study of OX40 agonist ivuxolimab in advanced cancers. Concerning the study at large: Ivuxolimab was an agonistic, fully human IgG2 monoclonal antibody directed against OX40 (CD134), a costimulatory receptor. Intravenous ivuxolimab was administered to patients every 2 weeks at six dose levels: 0.01, 0.1, 0.3, 1.5, 3 and 10 mg/kg. Of the roughly 51 patients in dose escalation, about 20 had hepatocellular carcinoma, about 15 had melanoma, 9 had renal cell carcinoma and 9 had head and neck cancer. In the dose-escalation cohort, approximately 83% of patients were male, and the mean age was 60 years with a range of 23 to 79. Prior anti-PD-1, anti-PD-L1 or anti-CTLA-4 therapy was permitted, and approximately 40% of dose-escalation patients had received checkpoint inhibitors. Partial responses occurred in three dose-escalation patients: two with cutaneous melanoma and one with hepatocellular carcinoma. The purpose of peripheral TCRbeta sequencing was to test whether ivuxolimab changed TCR sequence diversity and led to clonal T-cell expansion. The monotherapy dose-escalation portion (N of about 50 patients) of the phase I ivuxolimab trial is reported in the paper.

The trial excluded patients who had a history of autoimmune disease or were on systemic immunosuppression. Peripheral blood for TCR sequencing was collected from all dose cohorts at baseline, on cycle 4 day 1, and on cycle 7 day 1. Samples were obtained from an open-label, multicenter, first-in-human phase I dose-escalation trial of ivuxolimab. The trial enrolled adults with locally advanced or metastatic head and neck squamous cell, hepatocellular, melanoma or renal cell carcinoma. Before TCR sequencing, CD4+ and CD8+ T cells were separately sorted from peripheral blood. The research as a whole found: Clonal expansion of both CD4+ and CD8+ blood T cells was observed from baseline to week 6 at doses 0.1 to 3.0 mg/kg. After ivuxolimab, more expanded clones were found on average in CD8+ T cells than in CD4+ T cells. Low levels of normalized T-cell clonal expansion were also shown by some nonresponding patients. Partial responders in the 0.1-3.0 mg/kg groups had among the lowest normalized peripheral clonal expansion, especially among CD8+ T cells. Antigen specificity was not determined for the clonally expanded peripheral T cells.

There are 14 amino acids in the CDR3, from cysteine to phenylalanine inclusive. Of the read, only the CDR3 DNA is kept; its 42 bases are in frame from base 1. The V end loses 7 bases and the J end loses 5 bases, and a stretch of 18 bases separates them. CDR1 and CDR2 are drawn from the germline V gene: SGHRS, YFSETQ. Genomic DNA was isolated from the sorted cells so that the TCRbeta CDR3 region could be sequenced. The immunoSEQ Assay was used for sequencing of TCRbeta CDR3 regions. In its TCRdb copy, this immuneACCESS table keeps in-frame sequences only and misses some clones. Where compared with another copy, unresolved V genes explain less than half of these, and the others have no known cause. A total of 40,000 or so clones appear in this sample, approximately 87% of them only once. The ten largest clones capture under 40% of the sample. In regard to this clone: There is no known antigen for this receptor. No base qualities exist here, and no much larger clone lies one base off it.

The receptor's source is an adult with an advanced solid tumor such as melanoma, head and neck, liver or kidney cancer. Sequenced material: CD4+ or CD8+ T cells sorted from blood, taken in a trial of the OX40 agonist ivuxolimab. The chain employs TRBV5-1 and TRBJ1-1, with the D segment identity uncertain. The CDR3 amino acid sequence is: CASGPGTLKTEAFF. The DNA sequence follows: TGCGCCAGCGGGCCAGGCACCCTTAAGACTGAAGCTTTCTTT.